This record looks at one T cell receptor beta chain sequence and its context. This sample is drawn from a study of tumor-infiltrating lymphocytes in oesophageal squamous cell carcinoma. CDR1 and CDR2 from the germline V gene are SGHNT and YENEEA. CDR3 length: 16 residues. TCRdb ran MiXCR on the PCR reads and lists one entry per CDR3 protein. The table lists about 21,000 distinct CDR3 sequences, under 45% of them singletons. The chain joins TRBV11-3 to TRBJ2-5, with a possible D match to TRBD2 (7 bases). The DNA end favors TRBJ2-1, so the J call may be wrong. This TCR was sampled from a male donor with esophageal squamous cell carcinoma. The sample comprised esophageal tumor tissue. The CDR3 coding sequence is TGTGCCAGCAGCTTAGACCGGGCGGGGGCTTGGGTTGAGCAGTTCTTC. It encodes CASSLDRAGAWVEQFF.